The T cell receptor beta chain under discussion was sequenced for a study of Graves' ophthalmopathy and Graves' hyperthyroidism. V trimming: 8 bases; J trimming: 4 bases; junction bases outside the gene matches: 4. CDR3 length: 12 amino acids. The V gene's germline CDR1 is SEHNR and CDR2 FQNEAQ (reference sequence). Patients were excluded if they had other autoimmune diseases or uncontrolled infections, and likewise if pregnancy or lactation applied. RNA transcripts served as template for amplifying TCR beta CDR3 sequences. Amplification began with first-round RT-PCR using HTBI primers, then second-round multiplex PCR was performed. TCRdb passed the multiplex PCR reads through MiXCR, listing each CDR3 protein once. The sample gives over a million distinct CDR3 sequences, roughly two fifths of which show up once; over 8.5% is in the top ten. This clonotype was seen a few times. No antigen is known for it.

Findings of the study overall: Among thyroid clonotypes expanded above 0.001 frequency, most also appeared in blood.

The rearrangement joins TRBV7-9 to TRBJ2-5, with TRBD1 identical over 7 bases. The receptor's source is an adult man with Graves' hyperthyroidism. Specimen: peripheral blood or thyroid tissue (not recorded which). CDR3 in DNA: TGTGCCAGCGAAACAGGGGCAGAGACCCAGTACTTC. It encodes CASETGAETQYF.